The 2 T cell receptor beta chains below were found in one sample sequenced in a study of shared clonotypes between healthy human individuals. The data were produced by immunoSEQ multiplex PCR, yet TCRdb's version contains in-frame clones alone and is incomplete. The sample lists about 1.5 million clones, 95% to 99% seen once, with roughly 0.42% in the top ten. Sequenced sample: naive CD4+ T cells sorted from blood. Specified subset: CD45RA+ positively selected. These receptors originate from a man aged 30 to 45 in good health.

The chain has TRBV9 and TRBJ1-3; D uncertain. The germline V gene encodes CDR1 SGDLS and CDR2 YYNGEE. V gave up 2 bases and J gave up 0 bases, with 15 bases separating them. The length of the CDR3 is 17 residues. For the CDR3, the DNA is TGTGCCAGCAGCGTGTACGATACAGCCGCCTCTGGAAACACCATATATTTT. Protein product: CASSVYDTAASGNTIYF. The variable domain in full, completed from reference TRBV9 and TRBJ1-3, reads DSGVTQTPKHLITATGQRVTLRCSPRSGDLSVYWYQQSLDQGLQFLIQYYNGEERAKGNILERFSAQQFPDLHSELNLSSLELGDSALYFCASSVYDTAASGNTIYFGEGSWLTVV.

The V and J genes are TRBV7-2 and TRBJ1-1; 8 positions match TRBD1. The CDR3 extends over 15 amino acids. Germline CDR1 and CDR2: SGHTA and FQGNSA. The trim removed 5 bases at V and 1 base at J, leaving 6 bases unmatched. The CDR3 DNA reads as TGTGCCAGCAGCGGAAGACAGGGGACGAACACTGAAGCTTTCTTT. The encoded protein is CASSGRQGTNTEAFF.